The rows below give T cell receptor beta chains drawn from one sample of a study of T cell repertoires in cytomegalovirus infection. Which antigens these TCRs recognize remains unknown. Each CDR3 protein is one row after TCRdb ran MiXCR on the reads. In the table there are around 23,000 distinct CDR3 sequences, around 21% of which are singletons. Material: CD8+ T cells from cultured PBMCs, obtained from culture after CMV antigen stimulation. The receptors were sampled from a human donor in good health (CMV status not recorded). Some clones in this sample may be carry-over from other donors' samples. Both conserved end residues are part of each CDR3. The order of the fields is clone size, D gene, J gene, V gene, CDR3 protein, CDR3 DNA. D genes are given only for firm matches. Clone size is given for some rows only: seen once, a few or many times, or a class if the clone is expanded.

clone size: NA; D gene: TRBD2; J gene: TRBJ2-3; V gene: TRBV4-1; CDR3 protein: CASSQEIWGLDADTQYF; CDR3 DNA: TGCGCCAGCAGCCAAGAAATTTGGGGACTAGATGCCGATACGCAGTATTTT
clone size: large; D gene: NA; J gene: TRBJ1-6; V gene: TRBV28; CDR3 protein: CASSLEWVGDNSPLHF; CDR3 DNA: TGTGCCAGCAGTTTAGAATGGGTAGGGGACAATTCACCCCTCCACTTT
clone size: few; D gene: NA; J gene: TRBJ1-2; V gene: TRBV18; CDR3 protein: CASSTVVTGSGGYTF; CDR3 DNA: TGTGCCAGCTCGACGGTAGTGACGGGCTCGGGCGGCTACACCTTC
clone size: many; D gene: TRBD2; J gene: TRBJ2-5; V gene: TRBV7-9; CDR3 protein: CASSGLVSLQTQYF; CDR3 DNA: TGTGCCAGCAGCGGACTAGTCTCGCTACAGACCCAGTACTTC
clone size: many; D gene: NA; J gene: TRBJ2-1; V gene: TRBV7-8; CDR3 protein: CASSLTEDNEQFF; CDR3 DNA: TGTGCCAGCAGCTTAACTGAGGACAATGAGCAGTTCTTC
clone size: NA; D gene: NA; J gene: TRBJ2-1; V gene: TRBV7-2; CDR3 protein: CASSLRHLRGEQFF; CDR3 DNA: TGTGCCAGCAGCTTAAGACACCTGCGGGGCGAGCAGTTCTTC
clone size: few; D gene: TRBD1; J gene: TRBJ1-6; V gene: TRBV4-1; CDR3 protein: CASSQYGTGGAGLNSPLHF; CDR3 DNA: TGCGCCAGCAGCCAATACGGGACAGGGGGCGCGGGACTCAACTCACCCCTCCACTTT
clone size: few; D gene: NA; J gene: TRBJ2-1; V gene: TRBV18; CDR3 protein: CASSTPDRYNEQFF; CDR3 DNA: TGTGCCAGCTCAACTCCTGACAGGTACAATGAGCAGTTCTTC
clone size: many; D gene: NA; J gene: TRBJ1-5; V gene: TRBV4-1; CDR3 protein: CASSQDLQGGQHF; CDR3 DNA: TGCGCCAGCAGCCAAGATTTGCAGGGTGGACAGCATTTT
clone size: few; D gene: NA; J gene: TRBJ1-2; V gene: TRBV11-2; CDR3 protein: CASSLDGNGYTF; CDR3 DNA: TGTGCCAGCAGCTTAGACGGGAATGGCTACACCTTC
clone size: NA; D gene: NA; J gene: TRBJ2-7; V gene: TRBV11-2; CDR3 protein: CASSQGPFEQYF; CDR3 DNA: TGTGCCAGCAGCCAGGGTCCTTTTGAGCAGTACTTC
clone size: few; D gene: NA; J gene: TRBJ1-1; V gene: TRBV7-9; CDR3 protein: CASSLLGGGRGYTEAFF; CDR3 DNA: TGTGCCAGCAGCTTACTGGGGGGGGGCCGGGGGTACACTGAAGCTTTCTTT
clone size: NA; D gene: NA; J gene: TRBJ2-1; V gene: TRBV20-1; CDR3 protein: CSARDSKGPNNFEQFF; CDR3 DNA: TGCAGTGCTAGGGATTCAAAGGGGCCAAATAATTTCGAGCAGTTCTTC
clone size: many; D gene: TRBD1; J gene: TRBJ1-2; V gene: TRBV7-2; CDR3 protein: CASSRGQGAYGYTF; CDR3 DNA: TGTGCCAGCAGCCGGGGACAGGGGGCGTATGGCTACACCTTC
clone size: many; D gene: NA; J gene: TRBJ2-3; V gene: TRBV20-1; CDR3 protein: CSARDKGRVSTDTQYF; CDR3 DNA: TGCAGTGCTAGAGATAAAGGTCGGGTAAGCACAGATACGCAGTATTTT
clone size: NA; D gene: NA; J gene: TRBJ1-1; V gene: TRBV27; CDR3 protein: CASSSGFTEAFF; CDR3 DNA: TGTGCCAGCAGCTCAGGGTTCACTGAAGCTTTCTTT